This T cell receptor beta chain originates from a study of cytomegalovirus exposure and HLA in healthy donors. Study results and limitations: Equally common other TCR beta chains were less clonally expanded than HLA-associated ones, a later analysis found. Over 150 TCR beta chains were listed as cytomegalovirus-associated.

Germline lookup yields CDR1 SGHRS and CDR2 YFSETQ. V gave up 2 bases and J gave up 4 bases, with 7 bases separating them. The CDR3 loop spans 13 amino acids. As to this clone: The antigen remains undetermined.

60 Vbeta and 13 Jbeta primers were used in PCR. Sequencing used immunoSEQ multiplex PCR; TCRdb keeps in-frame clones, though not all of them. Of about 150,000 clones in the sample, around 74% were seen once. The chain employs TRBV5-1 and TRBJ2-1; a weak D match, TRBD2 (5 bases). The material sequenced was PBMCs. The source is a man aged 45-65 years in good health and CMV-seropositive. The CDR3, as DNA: TGCGCCAGCAGCTTCCTAGCTTACAATGAGCAGTTCTTC. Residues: CASSFLAYNEQFF.